The 6 T cell receptor beta chains below all came from one sample that was sequenced in a study of control samples from healthy donors and cancer patients. Profiled with immunoSEQ multiplex PCR; TCRdb holds only in-frame clones, not every one. The table shows 150,000 to 200,000 clones, with roughly 89% occurring only once. The source material was blood. Source of these receptors: a woman aged 30 to 39 in good health.

A single count supports this clone. The rearrangement joins TRBV7-9 to TRBJ2-7; 9 positions match TRBD2. The CDR3 runs 14 residues. V gave up 5 bases and J gave up 1 base; unmatched junction bases: 3. Germline CDR1 and CDR2: SEHNR and FQNEAQ (reference sequence). As DNA, the CDR3 is TGTGCCAGCAGCCCCCTAGCGGGGTCCTACGAGCAGTACTTC. Its protein product is CASSPLAGSYEQYF.

The J gene is TRBJ1-1, the V gene TRBV5-1, with a possible D match to TRBD1 (6 bases). Per germline, CDR1 SGHRS and CDR2 YFSETQ. CDR3 length equals 14 residues. V lost 2 bases and J lost 1, with 9 bases in between. The CDR3, as DNA: TGCGCCAGCAGCTTCGAGGGGGGGAACACTGAAGCTTTCTTT. It encodes CASSFEGGNTEAFF.

This clone was counted a few times. The chain uses TRBV6-1 and TRBJ1-4; D is possibly TRBD1 (5 bases). From germline, CDR1 is MNHNS and CDR2 SASEGT. This CDR3 is 16 amino acids long. The germline V and J ends were trimmed by 1 base and 8 bases, with 17 bases remaining between them. The CDR3 protein is CASSEVSGTGREKLFF. The CDR3 nucleotides read TGTGCCAGCAGTGAAGTGTCCGGGACGGGTAGGGAAAAACTGTTTTTT.

This sequence joins TRBV12-5 and TRBJ1-1; 10 nucleotides align to TRBD1. Germline V lookup: CDR1 LGHNT, CDR2 FRNRAP. The CDR3 has 18 residues. Trimming at V came to 1 base and at J to 6 bases, leaving 14 bases not matched to a gene. This CDR3 reads CASGLGPHVTGGVSEAFF. DNA of the CDR3: TGTGCTAGTGGTTTGGGCCCCCACGTGACAGGGGGCGTCTCTGAAGCTTTCTTT.

This sequence joins TRBV18 and TRBJ2-5, with TRBD2 matching 7 bases. CDR1 is KGHSH, CDR2 LQKENI, per germline. V lost 3 bases and J lost 2; bases outside the gene matches: 3. This CDR3 is built from 14 residues. CDR3 loop: CASSPWGGQETQYF. The DNA for the CDR3 is TGTGCCAGCTCACCGTGGGGGGGACAAGAGACCCAGTACTTC. The variable domain in full, with the rest retrieved from reference TRBV18 and TRBJ2-5, is NAGVMQNPRHLVRRRGQEARLRCSPMKGHSHVYWYRQLPEEGLKFMVYLQKENIIDESGMPKERFSAEFPKEGPSILRIQQVVRGDSAAYFCASSPWGGQETQYFGPGTRLLVL.

The V call is TRBV6-5, the J call TRBJ1-1, with TRBD1 matching 8 bases. Germline V lookup: CDR1 MNHEY, CDR2 SVGAGI. This CDR3 is 13 amino acids long. With 7 bases clipped from V and 5 bases from J, the junction kept 6 bases outside the gene matches. This CDR3 is CASIPTGVTEAFF. Here the CDR3 DNA reads TGTGCCAGCATCCCGACAGGGGTGACTGAAGCTTTCTTT.